The table lists the clone carrying this TCR beta chain with a count of one. Antigen: not known. This specimen comes from a study of cytomegalovirus exposure and HLA in healthy donors. Study-wide points: Some TCR beta chains (over 150 of them) were listed as cytomegalovirus-associated. In a later analysis, TCR beta V- and J-gene trimming showed a link to a missense DCLRE1C variant.

The PCR used 60 Vbeta and 13 Jbeta primers. Measured with immunoSEQ multiplex PCR; TCRdb has only the in-frame clones, and not every one. The table lists some 160,000 clones, around 80% of them singletons. From germline, CDR1 is MDHEN and CDR2 SYDVKM. Trimming removed 3 bases at V and 3 bases at J, with 6 bases between. The CDR3 extends over 13 amino acids. The receptor was isolated from a male donor in good health and CMV-seronegative. Source material: PBMCs. The chain links TRBV28 to TRBJ1-3; D is uncertain. CDR3: CASSFIVGNTIYF. Here the CDR3 DNA reads TGTGCCAGCAGTTTTATCGTTGGAAACACCATATATTTT. The complete variable domain, with remaining parts taken from reference TRBV28 and TRBJ1-3, reads DVKVTQSSRYLVKRTGEKVFLECVQDMDHENMFWYRQDPGLGLRLIYFSYDVKMKEKGDIPEGYSVSREKKERFSLILESASTNQTSMYLCASSFIVGNTIYFGEGSWLTVV.